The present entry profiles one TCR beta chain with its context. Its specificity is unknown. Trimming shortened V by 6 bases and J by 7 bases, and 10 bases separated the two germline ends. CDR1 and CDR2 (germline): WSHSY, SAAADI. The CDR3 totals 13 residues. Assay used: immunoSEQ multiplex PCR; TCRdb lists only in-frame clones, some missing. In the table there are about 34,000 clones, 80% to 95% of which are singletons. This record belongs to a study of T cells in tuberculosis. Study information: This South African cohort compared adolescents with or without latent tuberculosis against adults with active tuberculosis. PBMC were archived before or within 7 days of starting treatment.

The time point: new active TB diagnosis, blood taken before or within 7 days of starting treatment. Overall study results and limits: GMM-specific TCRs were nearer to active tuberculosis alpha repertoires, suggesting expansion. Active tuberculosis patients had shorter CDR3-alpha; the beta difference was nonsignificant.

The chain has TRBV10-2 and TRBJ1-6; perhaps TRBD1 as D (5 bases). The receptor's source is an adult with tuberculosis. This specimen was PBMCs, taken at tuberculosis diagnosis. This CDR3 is CASRAGFNSPLHF. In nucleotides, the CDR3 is TGCGCCAGCAGGGCAGGGTTCAATTCACCCCTCCACTTT.